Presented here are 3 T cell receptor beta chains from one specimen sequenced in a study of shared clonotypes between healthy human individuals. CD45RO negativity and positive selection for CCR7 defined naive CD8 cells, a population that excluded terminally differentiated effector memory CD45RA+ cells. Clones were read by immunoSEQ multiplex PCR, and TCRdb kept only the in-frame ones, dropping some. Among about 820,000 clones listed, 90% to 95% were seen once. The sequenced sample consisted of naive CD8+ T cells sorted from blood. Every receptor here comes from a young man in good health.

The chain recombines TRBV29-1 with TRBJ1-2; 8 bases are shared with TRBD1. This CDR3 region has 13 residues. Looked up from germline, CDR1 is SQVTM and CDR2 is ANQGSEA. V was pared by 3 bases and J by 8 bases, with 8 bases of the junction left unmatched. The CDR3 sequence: CSVDLQGVDGYTF. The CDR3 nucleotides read TGCAGCGTTGATTTACAGGGGGTAGACGGCTACACCTTC. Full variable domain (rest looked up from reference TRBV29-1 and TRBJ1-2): SAVISQKPSRDICQRGTSLTIQCQVDSQVTMMFWYRQQPGQSLTLIATANQGSEATYESGFVIDKFPISRPNLTFSTLTVSNMSPEDSSIYLCSVDLQGVDGYTFGSGTRLTVV.

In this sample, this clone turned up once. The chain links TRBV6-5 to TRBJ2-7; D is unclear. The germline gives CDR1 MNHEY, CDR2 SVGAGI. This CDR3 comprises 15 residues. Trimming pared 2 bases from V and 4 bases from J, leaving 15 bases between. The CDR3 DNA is TGTGCCAGCAGTTACAGTCTTTACGAGGAATACGAGCAGTACTTC. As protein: CASSYSLYEEYEQYF.

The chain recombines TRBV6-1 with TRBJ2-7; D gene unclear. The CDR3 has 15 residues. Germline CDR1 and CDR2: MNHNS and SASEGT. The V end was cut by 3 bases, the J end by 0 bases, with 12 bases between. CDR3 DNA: TGTGCCAGCAGTGACGCGGACGGAAGCTCCTACGAGCAGTACTTC. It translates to CASSDADGSSYEQYF.